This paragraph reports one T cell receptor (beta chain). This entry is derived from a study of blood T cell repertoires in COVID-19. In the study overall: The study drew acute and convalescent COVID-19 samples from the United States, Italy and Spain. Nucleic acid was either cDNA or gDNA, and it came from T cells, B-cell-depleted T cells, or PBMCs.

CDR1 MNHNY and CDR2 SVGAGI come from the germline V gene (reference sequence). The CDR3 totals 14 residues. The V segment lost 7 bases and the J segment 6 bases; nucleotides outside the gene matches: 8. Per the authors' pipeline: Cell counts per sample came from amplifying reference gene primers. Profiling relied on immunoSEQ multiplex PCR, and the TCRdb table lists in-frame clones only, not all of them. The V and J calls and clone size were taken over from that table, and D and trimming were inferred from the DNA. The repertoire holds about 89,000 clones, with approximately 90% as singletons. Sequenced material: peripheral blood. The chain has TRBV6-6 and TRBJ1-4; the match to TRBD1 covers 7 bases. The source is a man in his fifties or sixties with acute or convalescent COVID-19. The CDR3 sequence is CASKHRGVDEKLFF. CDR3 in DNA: TGTGCCAGCAAACACAGGGGTGTTGATGAAAAACTGTTTTTT.